One TCR beta chain is described in this entry. The antigen it binds to is not known. There are no base qualities to consult, and no much larger clone falls within one base. V sheds 5 bases and J sheds 6 bases, leaving 11 bases between their ends. From a lookup of the germline V gene (reference sequence), CDR1 and CDR2 are MNHNY and SVGAGI. The CDR3 runs 12 amino acids, cysteine and phenylalanine included. Solely the CDR3 DNA is kept, with 36 bases framed from the first base. This sample was included in a study of shared clonotypes between healthy human individuals (dated by TCRdb to between 2020 and 2021). Regarding the complete study: A couple of women and a few men aged 18 to 49 years were included in the cohort. For each donor, CD4 naive and CD4 memory were each given three plates, CD8 naive was given two plates, and CD8 memory was given one plate. The study deeply sequenced blood TCR repertoires of about 5 healthy adults to estimate repertoire size and the extent of clonotype sharing between individuals. To increase sequencing depth and limit assay-specific biases, TCR repertoire library preparation and sequencing were carried out by different laboratories using diverse techniques. Per donor, leukapheresis produced somewhere between about 0.9 and 10 billion PBMCs. Here is what the overall study found, with its caveats: Compared with non-shared clonotypes, clonotypes shared by all four sorted-subset donors had higher generation probabilities. Estimated clonotype richness was generally larger for naive than for memory subsets. Only blood was sampled, and tissue TCR repertoires likely differ from those in blood. Pairwise subsampling led to the expectation that sequencing depth would affect the degree of clonotype sharing among donors. Because the study included only a small number of donors, the genetic and exposure-history diversity represented was limited. Across four donors, around 5.4% of naive CD4, 3% to 4% of naive CD8, about 2% of memory CD4, and 0.4% of memory CD8 clonotypes were shared. Incomplete sequencing was indicated by rarefaction of sorted-subset datasets, despite the large sequencing depth.

The donors were healthy, HIV-negative adults with no recently reported acute infections or vaccinations. Every donor was a Caucasian adult living in Nashville, Tennessee, USA. Magnetic negative selection was used to enrich CD4+ T cells, after which naive cells were positively selected on CD45RA and the negative fraction became the memory subset. Blood was collected by leukapheresis, and PBMCs were isolated by Ficoll-Histopaque density gradient centrifugation and then cryopreserved in liquid nitrogen vapor phase. Purity and quantity of every magnetically sorted T cell population were checked by analytical flow cytometry. Genomic DNA was isolated from every sorted fraction and measured by UV absorbance on a Nanodrop 2000c. Using the deep immunoSEQ assay, multiplex PCR amplified TCR CDR3 regions from genomic DNA. For each cell subset, the extracted genomic DNA was distributed evenly across all wells of several immunoSEQ 96-well plates, and each plate served as one replicate. For sorted subsets, each replicate PCR was loaded with approximately 200 ng genomic DNA, equivalent to 25,000 to 30,000 T cell genomes. The purified libraries were quantified using a Qubit 3.0 fluorometer, sized with a Bioanalyzer 2100, and then quantified again using the KAPA Library Quantification kit. Every immunoSEQ 96-well plate was sequenced on a dedicated single-read 150-cycle Illumina NextSeq 550 flow cell. On the study's bioinformatics: Because the immunoSEQ output included only junctional sequences and no quality scores, the filtering could not be the same as the filtering used for full-length reads. To assign V/J genes and CDR3, sequences were annotated using PyIR, a Python wrapper for IgBLAST v1.9, with IMGT germline references. Reads were removed for weak V/J assignments (E-value above 1e-6), missing CDR3, stop codons, out-of-frame junctions, or ambiguous translated residues. V3J clonotypes were defined as sequences sharing an identical inferred V gene, J gene, and CDR3 amino acid sequence. Percentage overlap between repertoires was calculated by dividing the number of shared unique clonotypes by the size of the smaller repertoire. Richness of each repertoire was evaluated using RTK rarefaction, the Chao1 estimator, and Recon v2.1 estimates of unobserved clonotypes. For all TCRbeta clonotypes obtained by the gDNA method from four donors, generation probabilities were computed with OLGA. Not all clones reach the TCRdb copy of this immuneACCESS table, which keeps in-frame sequences only. Checked studies attribute under half of the gap to unresolved V genes and leave the rest unexplained. D and trimming were read from the DNA, whereas the V and J calls and clone size are those reported in that table. Here the sample has about 1.1 million clones; approximately 78% occur a single time. The ten largest clones capture roughly 0.61% of the sample.

This clonotype was obtained from a man aged 18 to 30 in good health. Some clones in this sample may be carry-over from other donors' samples. Sequenced: memory CD4+ T cells from PBMCs. The cell subset or site label here, explained by the study, means: CD45RA-negative fraction. The chain uses TRBV6-6 and TRBJ2-7; the D region possibly corresponds to TRBD1 (6 bases align). The CDR3 reads as follows: CASSDDRTEQYF. The DNA reads as follows: TGTGCCAGCAGTGACGACAGGACCGAGCAGTACTTC.